The clone carrying this T cell receptor beta chain was counted once. Its antigen is unidentified. In germline, CDR1 is SGHAT, CDR2 FQNNGV. This CDR3 has 14 amino acids. The V and J ends lost 8 bases and 2 bases respectively, with 15 bases between them. PBMCs were isolated at a quantity of at least 6 million per sample. The authors extracted at least 5 micrograms of total RNA per sample. These data belong to a study of blood T cells in healthy people across ages. Together with a sample-barcoded 5' primer, a J-beta primer mix was included in a second PCR lasting about 6 to 11 cycles. A template-switch adaptor with 12 random nucleotides tagged each cDNA molecule. One entry per CDR3 protein results from TCRdb running MiXCR on the 5' RACE reads. The table lists over a million distinct CDR3 sequences, 42% of them singletons. Findings of the study overall: Unsorted PBMCs ruled out conclusive naive versus antigen-experienced comparison.

The sequence was obtained from a young woman in good health. The sequencing input was blood. The V and J genes are TRBV11-2 and TRBJ1-1; D is unclear. CDR3 in DNA: TGTGCCAGCGGAGGCGCACCACTCAACACTGAAGCTTTCTTT. It translates to CASGGAPLNTEAFF.